These 20 T cell receptor beta chains share one sample of origin, sequenced in a study of CD8 T cells in ankylosing spondylitis. Findings and limits, study-wide: Ankylosing spondylitis blood appeared to carry a characteristic TCR beta motif of roughly 8 highly homologous variants.

These receptors have no known antigen. TCRdb fed the 5' RACE reads into MiXCR, producing one record per CDR3 protein. The table records a few hundred thousand distinct CDR3 sequences, around 20% of them present only once. Sequenced sample: blood, either unsorted or a sorted T cell fraction (not recorded which). These receptors were taken from a male donor with ankylosing spondylitis.

The genes are TRBV4-1 and TRBJ2-5; TRBD1 matches 8 bases. CDR3 size: 16 residues. Looked up from germline, CDR1 is MGHRA and CDR2 is YSYEKL. Trimming at V came to 0 bases and at J to 7 bases, leaving 10 bases not matched to a gene. For the CDR3, the DNA is TGCGCCAGCAGCCAAGAGGGCGGACAGGGCTTTTGGACCCAGTACTTC. Protein sequence: CASSQEGGQGFWTQYF.

This rearrangement joins TRBV4-2 to TRBJ1-3; TRBD1 matches 7 bases. Germline CDR1 LGHNA, CDR2 YNFKEQ. CDR3 length equals 15 residues. Trimming removed 3 bases from V and 0 bases from J; junction bases left unmatched: 2. Written as DNA, the CDR3 is TGTGCCAGCAGCCAGGGGACAGCCTCTGGAAACACCATATATTTT. It specifies CASSQGTASGNTIYF.

This clonotype has just a few counts. The rearrangement links TRBV2 to TRBJ2-3; D gene unclear. Germline loops: CDR1 SNHLY, CDR2 FYNNEI. Trimming pared 7 bases from V and 2 bases from J, leaving 10 bases between. This CDR3 region has 13 residues. The CDR3: CASKDGFTDTQYF. CDR3 nucleotides: TGTGCCAGCAAAGACGGATTCACAGATACGCAGTATTTT.

The chain has TRBV5-1 and TRBJ1-1, with D possibly matching TRBD1 (5 bases). Germline values: CDR1 SGHRS, CDR2 YFSETQ. The CDR3 spans 13 residues. The V end was cut by 0 bases, the J end by 5 bases, with 8 bases between. The chain's CDR3 is CASSLAGRTEAFF. The CDR3 DNA is TGCGCCAGCAGCTTGGCAGGGAGGACTGAAGCTTTCTTT.

In this sample, this clonotype turned up a few times. The genes are TRBV20-1 and TRBJ1-1; D is uncertain. CDR1 DFQATT and CDR2 SNEGSKA come from the germline V gene (reference sequence). V shed 6 bases and J shed 0 bases, with 14 bases lying between them. The CDR3 consists of 14 residues. The DNA for the CDR3 is TGCAGTGCCCTAAGGTCGGGTTTGAACACTGAAGCTTTCTTT. Translating gives CSALRSGLNTEAFF.

V and J are TRBV5-4 and TRBJ2-1; 7 bases agree with TRBD1. Trimming took 5 bases from V and 2 from J; bases not matched to a gene: 10. Looked up from germline, CDR1 is SGHNT and CDR2 is YYREEE (reference sequence). This CDR3 comprises 16 residues. Here the CDR3 reads CASSFKGGGPYNEQFF. Here the CDR3 DNA reads TGTGCCAGCAGTTTCAAAGGGGGCGGGCCCTACAATGAGCAGTTCTTC.

The V call is TRBV2, the J call TRBJ2-1; 12 bases line up with TRBD2. Germline CDR1 reads SNHLY; CDR2 reads FYNNEI. The V segment lost 4 bases and the J segment 9 bases; nucleotides outside the gene matches: 1. The CDR3 totals 13 residues. Here the CDR3 reads CASSALAGGEQFF. CDR3 in DNA: TGTGCCAGCAGTGCACTAGCGGGAGGTGAGCAGTTCTTC. Combining the CDR3 with reference TRBV2 and TRBJ2-1 gives the whole variable domain EPEVTQTPSHQVTQMGQEVILRCVPISNHLYFYWYRQILGQKVEFLVSFYNNEISEKSEIFDDQFSVERPDGSNFTLKIRSTKLEDSAMYFCASSALAGGEQFFGPGTRLTVL.

The chain uses TRBV5-1 and TRBJ2-7; D is unresolved. CDR1 is SGHRS, CDR2 YFSETQ, per germline. CDR3 length: 13 residues. The V and J ends lost 2 bases and 0 bases respectively, with 6 bases between them. The CDR3, as DNA: TGCGCCAGCAGCTTTCCCTCCTCCTACGAGCAGTACTTC. Protein product: CASSFPSSYEQYF.

This clonotype was picked up many times. The V and J genes are TRBV25-1 and TRBJ2-2; D is possibly TRBD1 or TRBD2 (5 bases each). Germline CDR1 and CDR2: MGHDK and SYGVNS. This CDR3 has 15 residues. Deletions cut 8 bases from V and 6 bases from J, with 19 bases between. The CDR3 sequence: CASLPGLAEAGELFF. DNA for the CDR3: TGTGCCAGCCTCCCAGGGCTAGCTGAGGCCGGGGAGCTGTTTTTT.

This clonotype was picked up a small number of times. The chain carries TRBV7-3 and TRBJ1-1; possible D gene TRBD1, 6 bases. Trimming removed 2 bases at V and 0 bases at J, with 16 bases between. Germline loops: CDR1 SGHTA, CDR2 FQGTGA. This CDR3 region has 17 residues. CDR3 bases: TGTGCCAGCAGCTTATTGTCCGGGGGCGTAGTGAACACTGAAGCTTTCTTT. The encoded protein is CASSLLSGGVVNTEAFF.

A few counts support this clonotype. The chain has TRBV18 and TRBJ1-1, with 8 bases identical to TRBD1. The V gene end was trimmed by 2 bases and the J gene end by 4 bases; junction bases not matched to a gene: 6. CDR3 size: 15 residues. Germline V gene data show CDR1 as KGHSH and CDR2 as LQKENI. CDR3 sequence (DNA): TGTGCCAGCTCACCAGTCCAGGGGGCCAGCACTGAAGCTTTCTTT. As protein: CASSPVQGASTEAFF.

The gene calls are TRBV9 and TRBJ1-6; 8 bases agree with TRBD1. V dropped 4 bases and J dropped 7; count of bases not matched to a gene: 7. Germline V CDR1 and CDR2: SGDLS, YYNGEE. The CDR3 is 15 amino acids. The CDR3 DNA reads as TGTGCCAGCAGCCCCCGACAGGGGTGGAATTCACCCCTCCACTTT. Protein: CASSPRQGWNSPLHF. The full variable domain, in which reference TRBV9 and TRBJ1-6 provide the parts outside the CDR3, is DSGVTQTPKHLITATGQRVTLRCSPRSGDLSVYWYQQSLDQGLQFLIQYYNGEERAKGNILERFSAQQFPDLHSELNLSSLELGDSALYFCASSPRQGWNSPLHFGNGTRLTVT.

This clonotype has a single count. The DNA of the CDR3 is TGTGCCAGCAGCTTAGGGACAAACAAAGAGACCCAGTACTTC. It specifies CASSLGTNKETQYF. The chain recombines TRBV11-2 with TRBJ2-5, with TRBD1 as a possible D gene (5 bases). From germline, CDR1 is SGHAT and CDR2 FQNNGV. The CDR3 runs to 14 residues. The V end was cut by 1 base, the J end by 3 bases, with 9 bases between.

This clonotype occurred a few times. The chain joins TRBV2 to TRBJ2-7; D may be TRBD1 (5 bases). The germline gives CDR1 SNHLY, CDR2 FYNNEI. V was trimmed by 7 bases and J by 6 bases, leaving 19 bases between them. The CDR3 runs to 14 residues. CDR3 protein: CASKQGSSPREQYF. In DNA form, the CDR3 reads TGTGCCAGCAAGCAGGGTTCCTCGCCCCGCGAGCAGTACTTC.

This chain uses TRBV7-9 with TRBJ2-7; perhaps TRBD1 as D (6 bases). The CDR3 sequence is 15 residues long. Trimming pared 4 bases from V and 5 bases from J, leaving 18 bases between. Per germline, CDR1 SEHNR and CDR2 FQNEAQ (reference sequence). The CDR3 DNA is TGTGCCAGCAGCTCGAGACAGGCGTCGGAAAACGAGCAGTACTTC. The encoded protein is CASSSRQASENEQYF.

This clonotype was observed a handful of times. This chain uses TRBV7-2 with TRBJ2-7, with D unclear. The CDR3 has 12 amino acids. From germline, CDR1 is SGHTA and CDR2 FQGNSA. V lost 4 bases, J lost 3 bases, and 7 bases lay in between. Here the CDR3 reads CASSSFYYEQYF. The CDR3 DNA sequence: TGTGCCAGCAGCTCATTTTACTACGAGCAGTACTTC. Together with reference TRBV7-2 and TRBJ2-7, the CDR3 gives the full variable domain: GAGVSQSPSNKVTEKGKDVELRCDPISGHTALYWYRQSLGQGLEFLIYFQGNSAPDKSGLPSDRFSAERTGGSVSTLTIQRTQQEDSAVYLCASSSFYYEQYFGPGTRLTVT.

This clonotype was recorded at least ten times. This rearrangement joins TRBV4-1 to TRBJ2-1, with D tentatively TRBD2 (6 bases). V lost 6 bases to trimming and J lost 5 bases, with 14 bases between them. Germline CDR1 and CDR2: MGHRA and YSYEKL. The CDR3 length is 14 residues. CDR3 nucleotides: TGCGCCAGCAGTCCGGGACTGACTAACAATGAGCAGTTCTTC. It is translated as CASSPGLTNNEQFF.

The genes are TRBV25-1 and TRBJ2-1; D is uncertain. The V gene lost 8 bases and the J gene lost 0 bases, with 11 bases spanning the gap. CDR3 length equals 14 residues. The germline CDR1 and CDR2 sequences are MGHDK and SYGVNS. Here the CDR3 DNA reads TGTGCCAGCTCTGGGCCCGTCTCCTACAATGAGCAGTTCTTC. It codes for CASSGPVSYNEQFF.

The gene calls are TRBV5-1 and TRBJ2-1; 8 bases align to TRBD2. After removal of 4 bases from V and 8 bases from J, the junction contained 5 bases not matched to a gene. The germline V gene has CDR1 SGHRS and CDR2 YFSETQ. The CDR3 has 13 residues. For the CDR3, the DNA is TGCGCCAGCAGCCTCACTAGCGGCTATGAGCAGTTCTTC. Protein product: CASSLTSGYEQFF.

The genes are TRBV19 and TRBJ2-3; TRBD2 matches 11 bases. Losses at the gene ends were 0 bases for V and 4 bases for J; bases not matched to a gene: 3. CDR1 and CDR2 from the germline V gene are LNHDA and SQIVND (reference sequence). The CDR3 contains 16 residues. The CDR3 DNA follows: TGTGCCAGTAGTATAGAGGTACTAGCGGGAGCAGATACGCAGTATTTT. Translation gives CASSIEVLAGADTQYF.